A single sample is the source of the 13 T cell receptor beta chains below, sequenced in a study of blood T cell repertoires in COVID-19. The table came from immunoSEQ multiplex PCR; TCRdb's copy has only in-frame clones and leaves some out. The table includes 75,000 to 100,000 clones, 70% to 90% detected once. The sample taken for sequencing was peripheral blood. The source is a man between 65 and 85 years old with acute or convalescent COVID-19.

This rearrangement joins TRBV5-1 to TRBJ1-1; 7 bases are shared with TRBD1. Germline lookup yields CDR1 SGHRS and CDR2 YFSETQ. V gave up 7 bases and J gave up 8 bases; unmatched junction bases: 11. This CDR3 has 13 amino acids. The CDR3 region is CASRRGRLTEAFF. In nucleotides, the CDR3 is TGCGCCAGCCGAAGGGGGCGACTAACCGAAGCTTTCTTT.

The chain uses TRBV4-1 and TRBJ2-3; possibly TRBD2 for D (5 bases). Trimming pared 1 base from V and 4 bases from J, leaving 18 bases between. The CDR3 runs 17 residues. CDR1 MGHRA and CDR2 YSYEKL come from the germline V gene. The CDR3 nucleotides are TGCGCCAGCAGCCAAGTGGGAGTTTCTATGAGCTCAGATACGCAGTATTTT. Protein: CASSQVGVSMSSDTQYF.

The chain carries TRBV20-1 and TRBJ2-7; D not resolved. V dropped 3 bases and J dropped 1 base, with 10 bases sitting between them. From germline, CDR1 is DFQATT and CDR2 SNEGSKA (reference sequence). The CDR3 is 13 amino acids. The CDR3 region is CSASRLVSYEQYF. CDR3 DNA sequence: TGCAGTGCTAGTCGGTTGGTTTCCTACGAGCAGTACTTC.

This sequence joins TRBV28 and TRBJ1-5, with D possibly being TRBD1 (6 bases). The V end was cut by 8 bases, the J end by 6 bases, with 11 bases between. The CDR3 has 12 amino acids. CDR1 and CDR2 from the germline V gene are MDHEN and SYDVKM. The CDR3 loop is CASVGGLQPQHF. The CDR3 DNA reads TGTGCCAGCGTCGGGGGGCTTCAGCCCCAGCATTTT.

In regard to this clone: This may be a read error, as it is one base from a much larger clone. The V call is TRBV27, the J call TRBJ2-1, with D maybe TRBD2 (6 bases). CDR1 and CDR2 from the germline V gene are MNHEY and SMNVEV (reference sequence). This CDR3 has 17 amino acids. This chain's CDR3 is CASNLSIGTRQRNEQFF. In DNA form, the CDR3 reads TGTGCCAGCAATTTATCCATAGGGACTCGGCAGCGCAATGAGCAGTTCTTC.

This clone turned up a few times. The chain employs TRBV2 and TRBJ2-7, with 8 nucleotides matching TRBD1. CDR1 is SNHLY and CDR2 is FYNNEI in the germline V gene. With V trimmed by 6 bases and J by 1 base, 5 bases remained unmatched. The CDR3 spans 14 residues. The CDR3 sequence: CASSIGQGSYEQYF. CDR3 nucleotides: TGTGCCAGCAGCATCGGACAGGGATCCTACGAGCAGTACTTC.

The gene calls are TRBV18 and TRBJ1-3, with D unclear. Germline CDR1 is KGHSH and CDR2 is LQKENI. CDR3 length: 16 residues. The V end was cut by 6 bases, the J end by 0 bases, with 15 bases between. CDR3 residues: CASSSSPGYSGNTIYF. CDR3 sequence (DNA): TGTGCCAGCTCTTCCAGCCCAGGTTACTCTGGAAACACCATATATTTT.

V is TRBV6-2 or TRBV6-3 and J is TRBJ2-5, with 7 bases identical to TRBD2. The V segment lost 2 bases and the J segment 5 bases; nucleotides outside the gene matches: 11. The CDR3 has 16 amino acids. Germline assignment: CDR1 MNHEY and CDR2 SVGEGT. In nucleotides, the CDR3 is TGTGCCAGCAGTTACGTGGCGGGGGACCCGGGGGAGACCCAGTACTTC. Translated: CASSYVAGDPGETQYF.

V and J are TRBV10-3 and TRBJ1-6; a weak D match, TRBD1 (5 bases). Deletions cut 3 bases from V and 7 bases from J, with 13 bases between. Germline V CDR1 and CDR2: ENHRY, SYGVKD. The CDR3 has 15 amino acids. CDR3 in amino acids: CAISDQSQGNSPLHF. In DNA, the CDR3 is TGTGCCATCAGTGACCAAAGCCAGGGAAATTCACCCCTCCACTTT.

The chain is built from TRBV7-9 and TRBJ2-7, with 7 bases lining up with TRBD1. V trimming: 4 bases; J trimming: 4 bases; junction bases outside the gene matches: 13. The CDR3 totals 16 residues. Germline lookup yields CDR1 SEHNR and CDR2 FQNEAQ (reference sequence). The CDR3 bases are TGTGCCAGCAGCTCAAGCGCGGACAGGCATTTTTACGAGCAGTACTTC. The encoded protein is CASSSSADRHFYEQYF.

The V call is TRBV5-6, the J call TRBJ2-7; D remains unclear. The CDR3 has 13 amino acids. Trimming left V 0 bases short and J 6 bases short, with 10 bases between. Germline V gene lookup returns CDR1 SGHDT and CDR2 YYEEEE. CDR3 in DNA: TGTGCCAGCAGCTTGGCGCGGTCGGGCGAGCAGTACTTC. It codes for CASSLARSGEQYF. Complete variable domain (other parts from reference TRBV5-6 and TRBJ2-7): DAGVTQSPTHLIKTRGQQVTLRCSPKSGHDTVSWYQQALGQGPQFIFQYYEEEERQRGNFPDRFSGHQFPNYSSELNVNALLLGDSALYLCASSLARSGEQYFGPGTRLTVT.

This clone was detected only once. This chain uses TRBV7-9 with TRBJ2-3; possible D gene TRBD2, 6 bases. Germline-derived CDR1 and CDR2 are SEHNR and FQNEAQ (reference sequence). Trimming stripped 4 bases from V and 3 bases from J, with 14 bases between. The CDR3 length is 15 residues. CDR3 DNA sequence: TGTGCCAGCAGCTACCTAGCCGGAGGGACAGATACGCAGTATTTT. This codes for CASSYLAGGTDTQYF. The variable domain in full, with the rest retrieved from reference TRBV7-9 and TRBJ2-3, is DTGVSQNPRHKITKRGQNVTFRCDPISEHNRLYWYRQTLGQGPEFLTYFQNEAQLEKSRLLSDRFSAERPKGSFSTLEIQRTEQGDSAMYLCASSYLAGGTDTQYFGPGTRLTVL.

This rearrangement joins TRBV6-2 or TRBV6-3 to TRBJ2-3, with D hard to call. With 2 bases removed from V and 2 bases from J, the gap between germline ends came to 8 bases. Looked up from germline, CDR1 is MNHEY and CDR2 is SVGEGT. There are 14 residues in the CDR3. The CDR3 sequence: CASSYRTYTDTQYF. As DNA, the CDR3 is TGTGCCAGCAGTTACAGAACTTACACAGATACGCAGTATTTT.